What follows are 20 T cell receptor beta chains derived from one specimen sequenced in a study of T cell repertoires in cytomegalovirus infection. TCRdb used MiXCR to reprocess the reads, holding one entry per CDR3 protein. The sample yields about 130,000 distinct CDR3 sequences, almost 9% seen once. The sequenced sample consisted of PBMCs. The receptors shown here come from a human donor in good health (CMV status not recorded). Some clones in this sample may be carry-over from other donors' samples.

This clonotype was counted many times. The chain couples TRBV7-9 to TRBJ2-1; TRBD2 matches at 11 bases. The V segment lost 7 bases and the J segment 8 bases; nucleotides outside the gene matches: 10. CDR3 length: 15 residues. CDR1 and CDR2 from the germline V gene are SEHNR and FQNEAQ (reference sequence). CDR3 amino acids: CASTPGLLAGDEQFF. In DNA form, the CDR3 reads TGTGCCAGCACTCCCGGGTTACTAGCGGGGGATGAGCAGTTCTTC.

This clonotype has ten or more counts. The gene calls are TRBV6-2 or TRBV6-3 and TRBJ2-5; no definite D call. CDR3 size: 12 residues. The germline CDR1 and CDR2 sequences are MNHEY and SVGEGT. V was cut by 7 bases and J by 0 bases, with 6 bases left in between. CDR3 region: CASNNNQETQYF. Written as DNA, the CDR3 is TGTGCCAGCAATAACAACCAAGAGACCCAGTACTTC.

The chain uses TRBV5-4 and TRBJ2-5, with D perhaps TRBD1 or TRBD2 (5 bases each). This CDR3 region has 16 residues. Trimming cost V 0 bases and J 4 bases, with 16 bases left between them. The germline V gene has CDR1 SGHNT and CDR2 YYREEE (reference sequence). The CDR3 protein is CASSLGGGRGVETQYF. DNA of the CDR3: TGTGCCAGCAGCTTGGGTGGGGGACGGGGAGTAGAGACCCAGTACTTC.

This clonotype was seen at least ten times. This chain links TRBV6-6 with TRBJ2-3; 9 bases map to TRBD1. CDR3 length: 15 amino acids. The V gene's germline CDR1 is MNHNY and CDR2 SVGAGI (reference sequence). V dropped 5 bases and J dropped 0; count of bases not matched to a gene: 3. The CDR3 DNA sequence: TGTGCCAGCAGTCCCGGACAGGGGAGCACAGATACGCAGTATTTT. Translating gives CASSPGQGSTDTQYF.

The V gene is TRBV28, the J gene TRBJ1-1, with D perhaps TRBD1 (5 bases). Per the germline V gene, CDR1 is MDHEN and CDR2 is SYDVKM. Trimming took off 8 bases at V and 4 bases at J, with 20 bases between the two ends. The CDR3 is made up of 15 amino acids. The CDR3 sequence is CASLNRRRGSTEAFF. The CDR3 DNA sequence: TGTGCCAGCCTTAATAGAAGAAGGGGTAGCACTGAAGCTTTCTTT.

This clonotype came up many times. The CDR3 sequence is CASSLVARGGRNEQFF. CDR3 in DNA: TGTGCCAGCAGCTTAGTCGCGCGGGGGGGTCGGAATGAGCAGTTCTTC. The rearrangement joins TRBV7-8 to TRBJ2-1; 9 nucleotides agree with TRBD2. Germline CDR1 SGHVS, CDR2 FQNEAQ. The CDR3 runs to 16 residues. V lost 1 base to trimming and J lost 7 bases; unmatched junction nucleotides: 8.

This chain joins TRBV2 and TRBJ1-2, with 8 positions matching TRBD1. This CDR3 has 15 residues. CDR1 SNHLY and CDR2 FYNNEI come from the germline V gene. V was pared by 6 bases and J by 4 bases, with 10 bases of the junction left unmatched. The CDR3 DNA sequence: TGTGCCAGCAGCGGGCAGGGGGCGCCCGGCTATGGCTACACCTTC. Its protein product is CASSGQGAPGYGYTF.

This clonotype was seen a few times. The genes are TRBV10-3 and TRBJ1-5, with D hard to call. Deletions cut 2 bases from V and 9 bases from J, with 17 bases between. This CDR3 contains 15 residues. Germline CDR1 and CDR2: ENHRY and SYGVKD. The CDR3, as DNA: TGTGCCATCAGTGAGCCCACGGACCAGAAAAGGCCCCAGCATTTT. It is translated as CAISEPTDQKRPQHF.

This chain links TRBV20-1 with TRBJ2-1; D is undetermined. V dropped 2 bases and J dropped 2 bases, with 16 bases sitting between them. Per germline, CDR1 DFQATT and CDR2 SNEGSKA (reference sequence). This CDR3 has 16 amino acids. CDR3 coding DNA: TGCAGTGCTAGACCCCCCCCTGGCATGCCCTACAATGAGCAGTTCTTC. Amino acids: CSARPPPGMPYNEQFF.

This clonotype was detected many times. V is TRBV7-9 and J is TRBJ2-3; D ambiguous. V was clipped by 6 bases and J by 0 bases, with 7 bases between them. Germline values: CDR1 SEHNR, CDR2 FQNEAQ (reference sequence). This CDR3 is built from 13 residues. The DNA of the CDR3 is TGTGCCAGCAGACCTAAAAGCACAGATACGCAGTATTTT. Protein sequence: CASRPKSTDTQYF.

This clonotype was picked up many times. The chain has TRBV7-9 and TRBJ2-3; TRBD2 aligns across 7 bases. CDR3 size: 16 residues. The V gene end was trimmed by 5 bases and the J gene end by 6 bases; junction bases not matched to a gene: 14. From germline, CDR1 is SEHNR and CDR2 FQNEAQ (reference sequence). CDR3 loop: CASSERPKRERDTQYF. Written as DNA, the CDR3 is TGTGCCAGCAGCGAACGACCCAAGCGGGAAAGGGATACGCAGTATTTT.

This clonotype was counted at least ten times. V gene TRBV11-2 combines with J gene TRBJ1-1; the D is unclear. Germline loops: CDR1 SGHAT, CDR2 FQNNGV. Trimming stripped 7 bases from V and 1 base from J, with 10 bases between. The CDR3 extends over 13 amino acids. CDR3 DNA sequence: TGTGCCAGCAACCCCCTGGAGAACACTGAAGCTTTCTTT. Its translation is CASNPLENTEAFF.

This clonotype was counted a few times. The rearrangement joins TRBV20-1 to TRBJ1-5, with D tentatively TRBD1 (6 bases). The germline gives CDR1 DFQATT, CDR2 SNEGSKA (reference sequence). Trimming took off 6 bases at V and 1 base at J, with 13 bases between the two ends. The CDR3 spans 14 residues. The CDR3 loop is CSATKGDSNQPQHF. The CDR3 bases are TGCAGTGCCACCAAGGGGGACAGCAATCAGCCCCAGCATTTT.

This clonotype was counted many times. This rearrangement joins TRBV2 to TRBJ2-3; no firm D call. Germline V CDR1 and CDR2: SNHLY, FYNNEI. V was shortened by 7 bases and J by 0 bases, with 11 bases between the two germline ends. The CDR3 runs 14 residues. The CDR3 coding sequence is TGTGCCAGCATGGGCGATGCTAGCACAGATACGCAGTATTTT. Protein sequence: CASMGDASTDTQYF.

This clonotype showed up just a few times. The gene calls are TRBV3-1 and TRBJ2-5, with 7 bases aligning to TRBD2. The CDR3 is made up of 15 amino acids. The junction had 9 bases not matched to a gene; V was cut back by 3 bases and J by 5 bases. Per germline, CDR1 LGHDT and CDR2 YNNKEL (reference sequence). CDR3 DNA sequence: TGTGCCAGCAGCCAGCACCCGGGAGGCGGGGAGACCCAGTACTTC. This gives the protein CASSQHPGGGETQYF.

In its sample, this clonotype was seen many times. The V gene is TRBV2, the J gene TRBJ2-1; 10 bases line up with TRBD2. The V segment lost 8 bases and the J segment 7 bases; nucleotides outside the gene matches: 8. The germline gives CDR1 SNHLY, CDR2 FYNNEI. There are 14 residues in the CDR3. CDR3 residues: CASLRTSGENEQFF. In nucleotides, the CDR3 is TGTGCCAGCTTGAGGACTAGCGGCGAAAATGAGCAGTTCTTC.

The table lists this clonotype with many counts. The chain combines TRBV29-1 with TRBJ1-4; 7 positions match TRBD1. After removal of 6 bases from V and 8 bases from J, the junction contained 9 bases not matched to a gene. The CDR3 is 13 amino acids. The germline CDR1 and CDR2 sequences are SQVTM and ANQGSEA. CDR3 coding DNA: TGCAGCGTGAGGACAGGTTTGGAAGAAAAACTGTTTTTT. The encoded protein is CSVRTGLEEKLFF.

This clonotype was observed at least ten times. J is TRBJ2-1 and V is TRBV20-1; 10 bases agree with TRBD1. The CDR3 covers 14 residues. The V gene's germline CDR1 is DFQATT and CDR2 SNEGSKA (reference sequence). Trimming cost V 5 bases and J 9 bases; bases outside gene matches: 10. The CDR3 DNA is TGCAGTGCTTCACGGACAGGGGGGTCAGGTGAGCAGTTCTTC. It yields the protein CSASRTGGSGEQFF.

Many counts were recorded for this clonotype. The chain combines TRBV7-2 with TRBJ2-5; 8 nucleotides line up with TRBD1. The CDR3 has 14 amino acids. Germline lookup yields CDR1 SGHTA and CDR2 FQGNSA. V trimming: 5 bases; J trimming: 4 bases; junction bases outside the gene matches: 6. The CDR3 loop is CASSRTGSRETQYF. The CDR3 region has the DNA TGTGCCAGCAGCCGGACAGGGTCGCGAGAGACCCAGTACTTC.

This clonotype was seen a handful of times. V and J are TRBV29-1 and TRBJ2-3; D is unresolved. The CDR3 sequence is 10 residues long. Trimming removed 7 bases at V and 10 bases at J, with 12 bases between. Germline CDR1 is SQVTM and CDR2 is ANQGSEA. The CDR3 DNA reads as TGCAGCGGGGAACTTGGGGCGCAGTATTTT. It codes for CSGELGAQYF.